This T cell receptor (beta chain) emerged from a study of T cells in Graves' hyperthyroidism and ophthalmopathy (dated by TCRdb to about 2019). A note on the overall study: Peripheral blood was sampled at the time of initial diagnosis, prior to any treatment. A discovery cohort of approximately 100 patients, about 40 with Graves' ophthalmopathy and 55 to 60 with stable Graves' hyperthyroidism, was used to find distinguishing TCR V-J signatures. An independent validation cohort of around 19 hyperthyroidism patients and 17 patients who later progressed to ophthalmopathy tested prospective prediction of ophthalmopathy. The 95 to 100 discovery patients were randomly divided into training and test sets at a 7:3 ratio. The study also compared thyroid tissue and blood T-cell repertoires from more than five Graves' hyperthyroidism patients. Following sampling, methimazole starting at 30 mg daily was given to hyperthyroidism patients, and high-dose intravenous methylprednisolone was given to ophthalmopathy patients. TCR Vbeta CDR3 sequencing of 130 to 150 peripheral blood samples (around 45 ophthalmopathy, 75 to 85 hyperthyroidism and some 17 progressor patients) is reported in the paper.

Broader findings and caveats from the paper: A 13 V-J signature model separated ophthalmopathy from stable hyperthyroidism, with roughly 88% sensitivity and about 81% specificity in cross-validation and 80%/75% in testing. Most expanded thyroid clonotypes (frequency above 0.001) were also found in blood, which suggests that blood repertoires may mirror thyroid immune responses. In validation, the model predicted progression to ophthalmopathy with approximately 71% sensitivity and 72% to 75% specificity, a median of around six months before onset. No statistical method was used to set the sample size in advance, and investigators knew the group allocation.

Clipping removes 7 bases from V and 3 bases from J, with 12 as the unmatched junction base count. The germline V gene supplies CDR1 SGHVS and CDR2 FQNEAQ. From its cysteine to its phenylalanine, the CDR3 spans 16 amino acids. Only the CDR3 region is kept as DNA, spanning 48 bases read in frame from base 1. The TCR beta CDR3 regions were amplified from the RNA transcripts. For the first round of RT-PCR on the TCR CDR3, the HTBI primer set was used together with the Qiagen OneStep RT-PCR kit. Libraries were constructed in a second round of multiplex PCR, after which size selection and purification were performed. Libraries were sequenced paired-end with 100 bp reads on an Illumina HiSeq2000. The study's processing was this. SOAPnuke was used to process the raw data, throwing out any read that contained adapters or uncalled bases, had a mean Phred below 15, or lacked an exact constant-primer or identifier match. COPE v1.2.5 was used to merge the high-quality paired reads, and each unique nucleotide sequence was defined as a clonotype. MiTCR v1.1 was used to align clonotypes to the IMGT TRBV, TRBD and TRBJ reference segments. Analysis was restricted to V-J combinations with a frequency above 0.0001, which covered 98% to 99.2% of repertoires. A TCS score was defined as the ratio of F50 (clonal expansion) to E x V (chaos), with BLOSUM62-based TCRdist applied between CDR3 peptides within each V-J. Welch's t-statistics and random forest reduced 514 V-J features to about 13, which were used in a naive Bayes classifier (R e1071). Using fastp trimming at Q25 and MiXCR clonotype assembly, TCRdb reanalyzed the public sequencing data and kept in-frame beta chains. A single entry per CDR3 protein holds the most common genes and DNA from its merged rows. The V and J calls, along with clone size, are taken from TCRdb and not from the paper's own processing. This sample is represented by about 210,000 distinct CDR3 sequences; approximately 20% of them were singletons. The ten largest account for approximately 40% of the sample.

In its sample, this clonotype was seen many times. Its specific antigen is unknown. Base qualities are not recorded, but no much larger clone differs from it by a single base. Stable Graves' hyperthyroidism was defined as the absence of progression to ophthalmopathy over 18 months of follow-up. Hyperthyroidism patients were newly diagnosed, had a disease duration of under 2 months, and were aged 18 to 65 years. Exclusion was applied to patients with uncontrolled infections, other autoimmune diseases, pregnancy or lactation. Diagnoses were established on the basis of clinical symptoms, serum thyroxine and TRAb, thyroid ultrasound, and orbital computed tomography. Ficoll-Paque density gradient centrifugation was used to isolate PBMCs from about 9.4 ml of fresh peripheral blood. Total RNA was extracted with Trizol reagent, and quality was checked on an Agilent 2100 Bioanalyzer.

The chain uses TRBV7-8 and TRBJ2-1; 7 central bases correspond to TRBD2. Sequenced material: blood. The clonotype originates from a man aged 35-49 years with Graves' hyperthyroidism. Here the CDR3 is given as CASTPRGAGDYNEQFF. In nucleotide form, the sequence is TGTGCCAGCACCCCCCGGGGCGCGGGGGACTACAATGAGCAGTTCTTC.